This entry is about one TCR beta chain. The record originates from a study of cytomegalovirus exposure and HLA in healthy donors. Both 60 Vbeta primers and 13 Jbeta primers went into the PCR. The method was immunoSEQ multiplex PCR; TCRdb's version includes in-frame clones alone and lacks a portion of them. The table for this sample gives 150,000 to 200,000 clones. Sequenced input: PBMCs. The receptor's source is a woman aged 60-75 years in good health and CMV-seronegative.

CDR3 DNA sequence: TGTGCCAGCAGCGTAAGCCCTTTGAACACTGAAGCTTTCTTT. It is translated as CASSVSPLNTEAFF. The chain joins TRBV9 to TRBJ1-1, with no clear D. Trimming shortened V by 1 base and J by 0 bases, and 7 bases separated the two germline ends. This CDR3 contains 14 residues. Germline V gene sequence: CDR1 SGDLS, CDR2 YYNGEE.